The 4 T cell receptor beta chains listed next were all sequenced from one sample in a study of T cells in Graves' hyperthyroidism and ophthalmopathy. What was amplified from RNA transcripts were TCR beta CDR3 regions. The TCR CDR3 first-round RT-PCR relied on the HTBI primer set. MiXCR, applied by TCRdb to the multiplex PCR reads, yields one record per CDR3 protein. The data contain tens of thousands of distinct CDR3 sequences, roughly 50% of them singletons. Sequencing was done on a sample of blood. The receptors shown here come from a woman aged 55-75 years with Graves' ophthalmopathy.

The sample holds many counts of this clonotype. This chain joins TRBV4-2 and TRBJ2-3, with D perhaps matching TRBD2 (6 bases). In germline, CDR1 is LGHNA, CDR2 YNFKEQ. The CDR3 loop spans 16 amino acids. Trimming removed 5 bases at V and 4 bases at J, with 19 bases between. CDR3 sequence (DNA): TGTGCCAGCAGCGACGGGTTAGCGGCCGTACCAGATACGCAGTATTTT. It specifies CASSDGLAAVPDTQYF.

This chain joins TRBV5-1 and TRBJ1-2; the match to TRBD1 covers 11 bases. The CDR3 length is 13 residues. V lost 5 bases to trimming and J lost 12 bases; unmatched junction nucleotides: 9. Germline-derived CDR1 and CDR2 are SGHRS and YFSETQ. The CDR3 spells CASRYGQGAGNTF. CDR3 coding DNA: TGCGCCAGCAGATACGGACAGGGGGCTGGAAACACCTTC.

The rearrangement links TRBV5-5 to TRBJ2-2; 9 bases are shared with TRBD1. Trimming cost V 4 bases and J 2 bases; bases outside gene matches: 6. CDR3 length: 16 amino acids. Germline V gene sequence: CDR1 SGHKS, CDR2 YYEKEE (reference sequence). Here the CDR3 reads CASSTGDRVNTGELFF. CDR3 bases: TGTGCCAGCAGCACGGGGGACAGGGTTAACACCGGGGAGCTGTTTTTT. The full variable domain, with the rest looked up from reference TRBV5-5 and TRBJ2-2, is DAGVTQSPTHLIKTRGQQVTLRCSPISGHKSVSWYQQVLGQGPQFIFQYYEKEERGRGNFPDRFSARQFPNYSSELNVNALLLGDSALYLCASSTGDRVNTGELFFGEGSRLTVL.

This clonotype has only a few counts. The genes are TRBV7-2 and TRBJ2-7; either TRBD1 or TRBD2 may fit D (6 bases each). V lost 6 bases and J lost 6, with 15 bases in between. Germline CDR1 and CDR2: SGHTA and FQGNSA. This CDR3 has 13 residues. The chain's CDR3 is CASRPGQAGEQYF. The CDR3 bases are TGTGCCAGCAGACCGGGACAAGCGGGCGAGCAGTACTTC.